This T cell receptor beta chain emerged from a study of cytomegalovirus exposure and HLA in healthy donors. Study results and caveats: In an earlier analysis, about 87% or about 30%: the productive usage of most TCR beta V segments. Later on, analysis showed that most CMV-associated TCR beta chains appeared to be HLA-restricted.

Use of 60 Vbeta and 13 Jbeta primers characterized the PCR. Repertoires were generated with immunoSEQ multiplex PCR, while TCRdb's copy carries only in-frame clones and drops some. This sample has 200,000 to 250,000 clones, with over 65% found just once. Details on this clone: Its target is not known.

The sequence was collected from a woman aged 55-70 years in good health and CMV-seropositive. Source material: PBMCs.

The CDR3 loop is CASSPLQGMNTEAFF. The CDR3 coding sequence is TGTGCCAGCAGCCCATTACAGGGGATGAACACTGAAGCTTTCTTT. The J gene is TRBJ1-1, the V gene TRBV6-6; the match to TRBD1 covers 7 bases. The J segment lost 0 bases and the V segment lost 6 bases, leaving 7 bases of the junction unmatched. The CDR3 has 15 amino acids. CDR1 and CDR2 (germline): MNHNY, SVGAGI (reference sequence).